The 21 T cell receptor beta chains below come from one sample, sequenced in a study of T cells after yellow fever vaccination. TCRdb recomputed calls from the 5' RACE reads with MiXCR, one row per CDR3 protein. The sample holds approximately 300,000 distinct CDR3 sequences; 8.7% are singletons and the top ten take approximately 19%. The material sequenced was PBMCs, taken on the day of the first yellow fever vaccination. The receptor source for this set is a man younger than 30 who received the YFV17D yellow fever vaccine.

This clonotype was recorded at least ten times. CDR3 loop: CASSTGTSGGKSTDTQYF. The CDR3, as DNA: TGTGCCAGCAGCACCGGGACTAGCGGGGGTAAAAGCACAGATACGCAGTATTTT. The rearrangement uses TRBV11-2 and TRBJ2-3; 14 positions match TRBD2. This CDR3 region has 18 residues. J lost 0 bases, V lost 5 bases, and 7 bases had no gene match. CDR1 and CDR2 from the germline V gene are SGHAT and FQNNGV.

The chain combines TRBV7-2 with TRBJ1-2; 8 nucleotides agree with TRBD1. This CDR3 region has 17 residues. Germline CDR1 and CDR2: SGHTA and FQGNSA. Trimming took 5 bases from V and 0 from J; bases not matched to a gene: 11. The CDR3 here is CASSPHRQGFSNYGYTF. Here the CDR3 DNA reads TGTGCCAGCAGCCCGCACCGACAGGGGTTTTCTAACTATGGCTACACCTTC.

This clonotype has at least ten counts. The rearrangement joins TRBV18 to TRBJ2-1, with 8 bases matching TRBD1. Germline CDR1 reads KGHSH; CDR2 reads LQKENI. The CDR3 is 14 residues long. Trimming at V came to 5 bases and at J to 7 bases, leaving 7 bases not matched to a gene. The CDR3 loop reads CASSSRQGINEQFF. The CDR3 DNA reads TGTGCCAGCTCATCAAGACAGGGGATTAATGAGCAGTTCTTC. Combining the CDR3 with reference TRBV18 and TRBJ2-1 gives the whole variable domain NAGVMQNPRHLVRRRGQEARLRCSPMKGHSHVYWYRQLPEEGLKFMVYLQKENIIDESGMPKERFSAEFPKEGPSILRIQQVVRGDSAAYFCASSSRQGINEQFFGPGTRLTVL.

This CDR3 reads CSATFSGQGLETQYF. CDR3 nucleotide sequence: TGCAGTGCTACATTCTCCGGACAGGGTTTGGAGACCCAGTACTTC. This chain links TRBV20-1 with TRBJ2-5; 8 bases map to TRBD1. This CDR3 contains 15 residues. Trimming cost V 4 bases and J 5 bases; bases outside gene matches: 12. Germline V gene data show CDR1 as DFQATT and CDR2 as SNEGSKA (reference sequence).

V and J are TRBV28 and TRBJ2-2; a weak D match, TRBD1 (5 bases). CDR3 size: 19 residues. The germline gives CDR1 MDHEN, CDR2 SYDVKM. V dropped 2 bases and J dropped 4 bases, with 23 bases sitting between them. The DNA for the CDR3 is TGTGCCAGCAGTTTACGGCCGTCGTGGGCAGTCCAGGGCACCGGGGAGCTGTTTTTT. It translates to CASSLRPSWAVQGTGELFF.

This clonotype occurred many times. The J gene is TRBJ2-5, the V gene TRBV29-1, with TRBD2 matching 8 bases. The junction had 10 bases not matched to a gene; V was cut back by 7 bases and J by 6 bases. Germline V gene sequence: CDR1 SQVTM, CDR2 ANQGSEA. This CDR3 region has 13 residues. In DNA, the CDR3 is TGCAGCGGAATCGGCGGGGGGCTGAAGACCCAGTACTTC. Amino acids: CSGIGGGLKTQYF.

The CDR3 DNA is TGTGCCAGCAGCGTGGACCAAGAGACCCAGTACTTC. This encodes CASSVDQETQYF. The V gene is TRBV9, the J gene TRBJ2-5; D remains unclear. Germline V gives CDR1 SGDLS, CDR2 YYNGEE. The ends were cut back, 2 bases at V and 0 bases at J, with 2 bases in the middle. This CDR3 is built from 12 residues.

This clonotype was counted between two and nine times. V usage is TRBV11-2 and J usage is TRBJ2-5, with D possibly being TRBD1 (5 bases). Germline V gene sequence: CDR1 SGHAT, CDR2 FQNNGV. CDR3 length: 13 residues. V was cut by 0 bases and J by 9 bases, with 11 bases left in between. CDR3 sequence: CASSLDRPQAQYF. CDR3 coding DNA: TGTGCCAGCAGCTTAGATAGACCACAGGCCCAGTACTTC. Using reference TRBV11-2 and TRBJ2-5 for the parts outside the CDR3, the full variable domain is EAGVAQSPRYKIIEKRQSVAFWCNPISGHATLYWYQQILGQGPKLLIQFQNNGVVDDSQLPKDRFSAERLKGVDSTLKIQPAKLEDSAVYLCASSLDRPQAQYFGPGTRLLVL.

The genes are TRBV10-3 and TRBJ2-7, with 9 bases matching TRBD1. CDR1 ENHRY and CDR2 SYGVKD come from the germline V gene. The CDR3 runs 13 residues. Trimming took 9 bases from V and 1 from J; bases not matched to a gene: 4. CDR3 nucleotide sequence: TGTGCCATATCGACAGGGGGTTCCTACGAGCAGTACTTC. This gives the protein CAISTGGSYEQYF.

This clonotype was seen more than once but under ten times. The chain has TRBV11-2 and TRBJ2-3; no firm D call. The V gene's germline CDR1 is SGHAT and CDR2 FQNNGV. Trimming removed 5 bases from V and 0 bases from J, with 15 bases in between. The CDR3 is 16 amino acids. CDR3 sequence reads: CASSPRWVSSTDTQYF. The DNA for the CDR3 is TGTGCCAGCAGCCCGAGATGGGTATCTAGCACAGATACGCAGTATTTT.

The chain recombines TRBV12-3 or TRBV12-4 with TRBJ1-6, with D unresolved. The CDR3 totals 13 residues. The V end was cut by 3 bases, the J end by 7 bases, with 7 bases between. CDR3 DNA sequence: TGTGCCAGCAGTTTTCCGGGAAATTCACCCCTCCACTTT. The encoded protein is CASSFPGNSPLHF.

Concerning this clonotype itself: Mismatch with germline at one junction end may stem from a read error. The chain carries TRBV7-2 and TRBJ1-3; D ambiguous. Germline V CDR1 and CDR2: SGHTA, FQGNSA. CDR3 length: 15 amino acids. CDR3 in DNA: TGTGCCAGCAGCCCGGACGGGAACTCGGGAAGCACCATATATTTT. This encodes CASSPDGNSGSTIYF.

The table lists this clonotype with many counts. The CDR3 loop reads CASSPGPQNIQYF. The CDR3 DNA sequence: TGTGCCAGCAGCCCCGGACCCCAAAACATTCAGTACTTC. V usage is TRBV7-6 and J usage is TRBJ2-4, with D unresolved. CDR3 length: 13 amino acids. Between the trimmed V and J ends, which lost 5 bases and 5 bases, there was a span of 10 bases. The germline V gene encodes CDR1 SGHVS and CDR2 FNYEAQ.

This clonotype was observed at least ten times. The chain is built from TRBV11-2 and TRBJ2-7, with 9 bases matching TRBD1. Trimming removed 5 bases from V and 1 base from J; junction bases left unmatched: 3. This CDR3 spans 14 amino acids. Germline V gives CDR1 SGHAT, CDR2 FQNNGV. Written as DNA, the CDR3 is TGTGCCAGCAGCGGGACAGGGTTATCCTACGAGCAGTACGTC. Encoded protein: CASSGTGLSYEQYV.

This clonotype was found a few times. One end of the junction fails to match germline, which may point to a read error. The chain joins TRBV3-1 to TRBJ2-3, with TRBD1 matching over 8 bases. The CDR3 is made up of 15 amino acids. Per the germline V gene, CDR1 is LGHDT and CDR2 is YNNKEL (reference sequence). The CDR3 sequence: CATSQGTGALDTQYF. In DNA form, the CDR3 reads TGTGCCACCAGCCAAGGGACAGGAGCGCTAGATACGCAGTATTTT.

The V and J genes are TRBV20-1 and TRBJ2-2; 8 bases line up with TRBD1. CDR3 size: 18 residues. With 1 base clipped from V and 1 base from J, the junction kept 11 bases outside the gene matches. Germline CDR1 reads DFQATT; CDR2 reads SNEGSKA (reference sequence). In nucleotides, the CDR3 is TGCAGTGCTAGAGGCGGAAGACCGGGACAGGAGAACACCGGGGAGCTGTTTTTT. It yields the protein CSARGGRPGQENTGELFF.

This chain joins TRBV19 and TRBJ2-7, with 8 bases matching TRBD1. The junction had 3 bases not matched to a gene; V was cut back by 3 bases and J by 2 bases. Germline-derived CDR1 and CDR2 are LNHDA and SQIVND (reference sequence). The CDR3 runs 14 residues. The CDR3 nucleotides read TGTGCCAGTAGTATCAAGACAGGGGCCTACGAGCAGTACTTC. Protein: CASSIKTGAYEQYF.

The genes are TRBV7-9 and TRBJ1-1, with unresolved D. There are 15 residues in the CDR3. V was shortened by 4 bases and J by 3 bases, with 15 bases between the two germline ends. Germline loops: CDR1 SEHNR, CDR2 FQNEAQ (reference sequence). The CDR3 sequence: CASSSIPQQDTEAFF. For the CDR3, the DNA is TGTGCCAGCAGCTCAATCCCCCAGCAGGACACTGAAGCTTTCTTT.

This clonotype was seen ten or more times. The V gene is TRBV5-1, the J gene TRBJ2-5, with D uncertain. Germline CDR1 reads SGHRS; CDR2 reads YFSETQ. Between the trimmed V and J ends, which lost 1 base and 2 bases, there was a span of 6 bases. This CDR3 is 13 amino acids long. Written as DNA, the CDR3 is TGCGCCAGCAGCTTGACGGCTCAAGAGACCCAGTACTTC. This sequence encodes CASSLTAQETQYF.

The CDR3 DNA reads TGTGCCAGCACCTACATGCAGGAAATGAACACTGAAGCTTTCTTT. It yields the protein CASTYMQEMNTEAFF. The V and J genes are TRBV6-2 or TRBV6-3 and TRBJ1-1, with no clear D. The CDR3 sequence is 15 residues long. Between the trimmed V and J ends, which lost 7 bases and 0 bases, there was a span of 15 bases. Germline V gives CDR1 MNHEY, CDR2 SVGEGT.

The gene calls are TRBV27 and TRBJ2-1; D not certain. The germline V and J ends were trimmed by 7 bases and 2 bases, with 18 bases remaining between them. Germline assignment: CDR1 MNHEY and CDR2 SMNVEV (reference sequence). The CDR3 runs 16 residues. The CDR3 loop is CASTVSHGSAYNEQFF. The DNA of the CDR3 is TGTGCCAGCACCGTATCCCACGGGTCTGCCTACAATGAGCAGTTCTTC.